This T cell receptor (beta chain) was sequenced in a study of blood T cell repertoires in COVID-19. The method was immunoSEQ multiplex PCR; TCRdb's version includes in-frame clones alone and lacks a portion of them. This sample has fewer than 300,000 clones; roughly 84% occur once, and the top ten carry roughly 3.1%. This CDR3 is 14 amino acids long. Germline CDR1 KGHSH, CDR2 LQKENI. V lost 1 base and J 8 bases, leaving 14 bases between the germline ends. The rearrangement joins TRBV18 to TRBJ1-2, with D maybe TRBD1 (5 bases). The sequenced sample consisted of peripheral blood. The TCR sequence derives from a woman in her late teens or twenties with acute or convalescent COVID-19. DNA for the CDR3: TGTGCCAGCTCACCACTGCAGGGTTGGGAAGGCTACACCTTC. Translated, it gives CASSPLQGWEGYTF.